Listed here are 20 T cell receptor beta chains from one sample, sequenced in a study of response to subunit inactivated influenza vaccine. TCRdb independently ran MiXCR on the RT-PCR reads; one entry per CDR3 protein. The sample lists around 570,000 distinct CDR3 sequences, around 8% occurring once. Material: PBMCs from blood, obtained around 25 months after vaccination. The receptors stem from a man aged 50-75 years who received an inactivated influenza vaccine.

This clonotype has just a few counts. This rearrangement joins TRBV19 to TRBJ1-5; a weak D match, TRBD1 (6 bases). V was cut by 4 bases and J by 5 bases, with 18 bases left in between. In germline, CDR1 is LNHDA, CDR2 SQIVND (reference sequence). The CDR3 spans 16 residues. CDR3 sequence reads: CASSTFQGTGDQPQHF. The CDR3 nucleotides read TGTGCCAGTAGTACCTTTCAGGGGACTGGAGATCAGCCCCAGCATTTT.

This clonotype has just a few counts. V is TRBV7-2 and J is TRBJ2-2, with unresolved D. Germline CDR1 and CDR2: SGHTA and FQGNSA. Trimming shortened V by 4 bases and J by 4 bases, and 10 bases separated the two germline ends. CDR3 size: 14 residues. The CDR3 is CASSSLERTGELFF. CDR3 bases: TGTGCCAGCAGCTCCCTTGAACGCACCGGGGAGCTGTTTTTT.

The V gene is TRBV7-2, the J gene TRBJ2-7; no reliable D call. The CDR3 extends over 15 amino acids. Germline values: CDR1 SGHTA, CDR2 FQGNSA. V was trimmed by 0 bases and J by 3 bases, leaving 12 bases between them. The DNA of the CDR3 is TGTGCCAGCAGCTTAGCGGGGTATTCTGGCTACGAGCAGTACTTC. Its protein is CASSLAGYSGYEQYF.

This clonotype has at least ten counts. J is TRBJ2-1 and V is TRBV7-6, with 12 bases matching TRBD2. V was pared by 1 base and J by 5 bases, with 6 bases of the junction left unmatched. Germline V gives CDR1 SGHVS, CDR2 FNYEAQ. The CDR3 has 17 residues. CDR3 in DNA: TGTGCCAGCAGCTTAGTGGGTGGACTAGCGGGGAACAATGAGCAGTTCTTC. This encodes CASSLVGGLAGNNEQFF.

The chain links TRBV6-2 or TRBV6-3 to TRBJ2-1, with TRBD2 as a possible D gene (5 bases). V lost 11 bases to trimming and J lost 10 bases, with 15 bases between them. Germline assignment: CDR1 MNHEY and CDR2 SVGEGT. This CDR3 is 11 amino acids long. CDR3 region: CAVSRRGEQFF. For the CDR3, the DNA is TGTGCCGTTTCTAGGCGAGGGGAGCAGTTCTTC.

This clonotype appeared many times. The chain is built from TRBV4-1 and TRBJ2-4; D is ambiguous. The V gene lost 4 bases and the J gene lost 2 bases, with 15 bases spanning the gap. Germline CDR1 reads MGHRA; CDR2 reads YSYEKL. CDR3 size: 16 residues. The CDR3 sequence: CASSLGPPRTKNIQYF. CDR3 coding DNA: TGCGCCAGCAGCCTCGGTCCGCCGCGGACCAAAAACATTCAGTACTTC.

This clonotype was seen at least ten times. The chain uses TRBV29-1 and TRBJ2-7; D is tentatively TRBD1 or TRBD2 (5 bases each). There are 12 residues in the CDR3. Germline lookup yields CDR1 SQVTM and CDR2 ANQGSEA. V was pared by 2 bases and J by 2 bases, with 7 bases between. The CDR3 region is CSVELGPYEQYF. The CDR3 DNA is TGCAGCGTTGAATTGGGACCCTACGAGCAGTACTTC.

In this sample, this clonotype turned up a few times. The chain recombines TRBV10-3 with TRBJ2-1, with 7 bases fitting TRBD1. The CDR3 totals 17 residues. V trimming: 0 bases; J trimming: 0 bases; junction bases outside the gene matches: 5. Germline V lookup: CDR1 ENHRY, CDR2 SYGVKD. CDR3 in amino acids: CAISESGQTDSYNEQFF. CDR3 in DNA: TGTGCCATCAGTGAGTCGGGACAGACTGACTCCTACAATGAGCAGTTCTTC.

This clonotype appeared a few times. V is TRBV19 and J is TRBJ1-2, with 7 bases matching TRBD1. The germline V gene encodes CDR1 LNHDA and CDR2 SQIVND (reference sequence). There are 16 residues in the CDR3. J was trimmed by 8 bases and V by 0 bases; bases with no gene match: 12. CDR3 region: CASSIEGQLSHGGYTF. Written as DNA, the CDR3 is TGTGCCAGTAGTATAGAGGGACAGCTGTCTCACGGGGGCTACACCTTC.

In its sample, this clonotype was seen many times. J is TRBJ2-3 and V is TRBV12-3 or TRBV12-4; 15 bases map to TRBD2. Trimming removed 11 bases from V and 4 bases from J; junction bases left unmatched: 4. The CDR3 runs 14 residues. The CDR3 bases are TGTGCCTCACGGACTAGCGGGGGGGCAGATACGCAGTATTTT. This codes for CASRTSGGADTQYF.

This clonotype was recorded at least ten times. The gene calls are TRBV20-1 and TRBJ2-3, with 10 bases aligning to TRBD2. In germline, CDR1 is DFQATT, CDR2 SNEGSKA (reference sequence). The junction had 8 bases not matched to a gene; V was cut back by 0 bases and J by 5 bases. This CDR3 is built from 16 residues. DNA of the CDR3: TGCAGTGCTAGAGATCTTCTAGCGGGAGCGGGAGATACGCAGTATTTT. It yields the protein CSARDLLAGAGDTQYF.

The rearrangement uses TRBV20-1 and TRBJ1-5; 9 positions agree with TRBD1. This CDR3 region has 15 residues. Germline V gene data show CDR1 as DFQATT and CDR2 as SNEGSKA (reference sequence). J gave up 2 bases and V 6 bases, and 8 bases lay outside the gene matches. CDR3 bases: TGCAGTGCAACAACAGGGGGCGCCGGCAATCAGCCCCAGCATTTT. Its protein product is CSATTGGAGNQPQHF.

The sample holds many counts of this clonotype. This rearrangement joins TRBV5-1 to TRBJ2-1; D unclear. V gave up 4 bases and J gave up 6 bases, with 11 bases separating them. Germline lookup yields CDR1 SGHRS and CDR2 YFSETQ. CDR3 size: 13 residues. As DNA, the CDR3 is TGCGCCAGCAGCATAGGAGCCGGCAATGAGCAGTTCTTC. This translates into CASSIGAGNEQFF.

This clonotype was seen at least ten times. This chain connects TRBV10-3 to TRBJ2-3; TRBD2 is a possible D gene (6 bases). V lost 10 bases and J 5 bases, leaving 16 bases between the germline ends. The CDR3 sequence is 13 residues long. Germline CDR1 ENHRY, CDR2 SYGVKD. The CDR3 region is CATTGPGLDTQYF. The CDR3 DNA sequence: TGTGCCACCACGGGACCGGGACTAGATACGCAGTATTTT.

In its sample, this clonotype was seen a few times. The chain is built from TRBV20-1 and TRBJ1-1, with no clear D. Looked up from germline, CDR1 is DFQATT and CDR2 is SNEGSKA (reference sequence). The CDR3 length is 13 residues. Trimming removed 0 bases at V and 5 bases at J, with 10 bases between. CDR3 residues: CSARDSGWTEAFF. CDR3 coding DNA: TGCAGTGCTAGAGATTCGGGCTGGACTGAAGCTTTCTTT.

The chain joins TRBV6-2 or TRBV6-3 to TRBJ2-1; D possibly corresponds to TRBD2 (6 bases). The CDR3 sequence is 14 residues long. Deletions cut 5 bases from V and 9 bases from J, with 17 bases between. Germline CDR1 is MNHEY and CDR2 is SVGEGT. This CDR3 is CASSQGLTRTEQFF. DNA of the CDR3: TGTGCCAGCAGTCAAGGACTGACTAGGACTGAGCAGTTCTTC.

This clonotype was seen at least ten times. V and J are TRBV7-8 and TRBJ1-6; 8 nucleotides align to TRBD1. V lost 5 bases, J lost 7 bases, and 7 bases stayed unmatched. There are 15 residues in the CDR3. Germline V gene lookup returns CDR1 SGHVS and CDR2 FQNEAQ. The CDR3 DNA is TGTGCCAGCAGCCTACCAGGGGGCCGGAATTCACCCCTCCACTTT. This gives the protein CASSLPGGRNSPLHF.

The sample holds a few counts of this clonotype. This chain connects TRBV28 to TRBJ2-2; D perhaps matches TRBD2 (5 bases). V was trimmed by 8 bases and J by 5 bases, leaving 21 bases between them. The CDR3 runs to 16 residues. The germline V gene encodes CDR1 MDHEN and CDR2 SYDVKM. The DNA of the CDR3 is TGTGCCAGCTCCCCGCGGGTGGATGGTTGGACCGGGGAGCTGTTTTTT. Residues: CASSPRVDGWTGELFF.

This clonotype was recorded many times. This chain links TRBV12-5 with TRBJ1-5, with 7 bases matching TRBD1. Germline CDR1 and CDR2: LGHNT and FRNRAP. The CDR3 is 14 residues long. V was pared by 3 bases and J by 7 bases, with 6 bases of the junction left unmatched. The CDR3: CASGLGGSRQPQHF. CDR3 coding DNA: TGTGCTAGTGGTTTAGGGGGCTCGAGGCAGCCCCAGCATTTT. Variable domain in full (rest from reference TRBV12-5 and TRBJ1-5): DARVTQTPRHKVTEMGQEVTMRCQPILGHNTVFWYRQTMMQGLELLAYFRNRAPLDDSGMPKDRFSAEMPDATLATLKIQPSEPRDSAVYFCASGLGGSRQPQHFGDGTRLSIL.

This clonotype appeared many times. The chain recombines TRBV7-2 with TRBJ2-7; D ambiguous. The CDR3 has 13 residues. Germline CDR1 SGHTA, CDR2 FQGNSA. Deletions cut 5 bases from V and 2 bases from J, with 10 bases between. CDR3 amino acids: CASSQDPPYEQYF. CDR3 nucleotide sequence: TGTGCCAGCAGCCAGGACCCCCCCTACGAGCAGTACTTC.